The present TCR beta chain was sequenced within a study of read filtering for tumor transcriptome and immune sequencing. The germline gives CDR1 SGDLS, CDR2 YYNGEE. V shed 1 base and J shed 1 base, with 15 bases lying between them. The CDR3 has 17 amino acids. From 300 to 400 ng of RNA, a library with molecular barcoded alpha/delta and beta/gamma adaptors was made. Each CDR3 protein gets one entry after TCRdb re-called the reads with MiXCR. The sample lists about 90,000 distinct CDR3 sequences, approximately 13% occurring once. This clonotype was seen many times. The J gene is TRBJ2-1, the V gene TRBV9; weak D call: TRBD1 (6 bases). The sequence was obtained from a donor at least 40 years old with multiple myeloma. Material: a population of CD138-negative cells sorted from bone marrow. The CDR3 reads CASSVSQTGESYNEQFF. CDR3 bases: TGTGCCAGCAGCGTATCTCAGACAGGAGAATCCTACAATGAGCAGTTCTTC. Complete variable domain (other parts from reference TRBV9 and TRBJ2-1): DSGVTQTPKHLITATGQRVTLRCSPRSGDLSVYWYQQSLDQGLQFLIQYYNGEERAKGNILERFSAQQFPDLHSELNLSSLELGDSALYFCASSVSQTGESYNEQFFGPGTRLTVL.